This paragraph covers one TCR beta chain sequence. This clonotype was picked up many times. The specificity of this receptor is unknown. No much larger clone exists at a distance of one base, and base qualities are not known. The record originates from a study of T cells in Graves' hyperthyroidism and ophthalmopathy (dated by TCRdb to 2018 to 2020). Broadly, across the study: Peripheral blood was collected at initial diagnosis, before any treatment. A discovery cohort of around 100 patients, 43 with Graves' ophthalmopathy and 55 to 65 with stable Graves' hyperthyroidism, was used to find distinguishing TCR V-J signatures. An independent validation cohort of under 20 hyperthyroidism patients and approximately 16 patients who later progressed to ophthalmopathy tested prospective prediction of ophthalmopathy. The 75 to 100 discovery patients were divided at random into training and test sets in a 7:3 ratio. The study also compared thyroid tissue and blood T-cell repertoires from 5 to 7 Graves' hyperthyroidism patients. Once sampling was done, hyperthyroidism patients were given methimazole at a starting dose of 30 mg daily, whereas ophthalmopathy patients were given high-dose intravenous methylprednisolone. TCR Vbeta CDR3 sequencing of 130 to 150 peripheral blood samples (under 45 ophthalmopathy, some 75 hyperthyroidism and around 17 progressor patients) is reported in the paper.

Stable Graves' hyperthyroidism was defined as no progression to ophthalmopathy during 18 months of follow-up. Hyperthyroidism patients were newly diagnosed, had a disease duration of under 2 months, and were aged 18 to 65 years. Any patient with an uncontrolled infection, another autoimmune disease, pregnancy or lactation was excluded. Diagnoses were established on the basis of clinical symptoms, serum thyroxine and TRAb, thyroid ultrasound, and orbital computed tomography. PBMCs were separated from roughly 9.6 ml of fresh peripheral blood using Ficoll-Paque density gradient centrifugation. Total RNA was extracted with Trizol reagent, and quality was checked on an Agilent 2100 Bioanalyzer. What the work shows at the level of the full study, not this receptor alone: In cross-validation, a model built on a 13 V-J signature told ophthalmopathy apart from stable hyperthyroidism with just under 90% sensitivity and about 81% specificity, and in testing the same model reached 80%/75%. Sample size was not statistically predetermined, and investigators were not blinded to group allocation. In validation, the model predicted progression to ophthalmopathy a median of 6.5 months before onset, with around 70% sensitivity and 72.22% specificity. Most expanded thyroid clonotypes (frequency above 0.001) were also found in blood, which suggests that blood repertoires may mirror thyroid immune responses.

Amplification of TCR beta CDR3 regions was carried out from RNA transcripts. For the first round of RT-PCR on the TCR CDR3, the HTBI primer set was used together with the Qiagen OneStep RT-PCR kit. Libraries were constructed in a second round of multiplex PCR, after which size selection and purification were carried out. The libraries were sequenced on an Illumina HiSeq2000 using paired-end 100 bp reads. Per the source publication's procedure: SOAPnuke was used to process the raw data, removing reads that contained adapters or uncalled bases, had a mean Phred below 15, or lacked an exact match to the constant primer or identifier. High-quality paired reads were merged with COPE v1.2.5, and unique nucleotide sequences were defined as clonotypes. MiTCR v1.1 was used to align clonotypes to the IMGT TRBV, TRBD and TRBJ reference segments. Analysis was restricted to V-J combinations with a frequency above 0.0001, which covered roughly 99% of repertoires. The TCS score was defined as F50 (clonal expansion) divided by E x V (chaos), with BLOSUM62-based TCRdist calculated between CDR3 peptides within each V-J. Welch's t-statistics and random forest reduced some 510 V-J features to about 13, which were used in a naive Bayes classifier (R e1071). TCRdb's own reprocessing of the public reads used fastp at Q25 and MiXCR and kept productive beta chains. Each CDR3 protein appears once, grouped with its most common genes and DNA. In this record, the V and J calls reflect TCRdb's handling and not the investigators' own analysis. The sample profile shows 550,000 to 650,000 distinct CDR3 sequences; around 15% of them were found once. The ten biggest clones cover approximately 14% of the sample.

CDR1 and CDR2, per the germline V gene, are SGHRS and YFSETQ. The CDR3 goes from the cysteine to the phenylalanine over 15 residues. The only DNA kept is the CDR3, 45 bases in frame from the first base. V is reduced by 4 bases and J by 0 bases, leaving a spacing of 14 bases between them. The source material was blood. Recombination connected TRBV5-1 to TRBJ2-7; the D gene is possibly TRBD2, with 5 bases matching. The TCR was taken from a woman aged 40 to 50 with Graves' hyperthyroidism. The DNA sequence is given as TGCGCCAGCAGCACGGATCGGACTTTCTCCTACGAGCAGTACTTC. It codes for CASSTDRTFSYEQYF.